The next 12 T cell receptor beta chains were all read from a single sample in a study of blood T cells in healthy people across ages. The second PCR ran roughly 6 to 11 cycles with a sample-barcoded 5' primer and J-beta primers. A single record per CDR3 protein comes from TCRdb applying MiXCR to the 5' RACE reads. The sample includes roughly 500,000 distinct CDR3 sequences, approximately 25% of them seen just once. This sample also appeared in a second study, on T cells of mothers and their children.

The specimen was blood. The receptors were sampled from a boy between 10 and 17 years old in good health.

The genes are TRBV11-1 and TRBJ2-7, with a possible D match to TRBD1 (6 bases). The J call may be incorrect, as the DNA end agrees better with TRBJ2-1. This CDR3 is built from 13 residues. Germline V gives CDR1 SGHAT, CDR2 FQDESV (reference sequence). The CDR3 region is CASSSRTAYEQFF. CDR3 DNA: TGTGCCAGCAGCTCCCGGACAGCCTACGAGCAGTTCTTC.

The sample holds a few counts of this clonotype. The chain combines TRBV12-3 or TRBV12-4 with TRBJ2-5; 8 nucleotides align to TRBD2. With the DNA end fitting TRBJ2-1 better, the J assignment may be wrong. The CDR3 is 15 residues long. CDR3 bases: TGTGCCAGCAGTTTATATAGCGGGGCAAACAATGAGCAGTTCTTC. Encoded protein: CASSLYSGANNEQFF.

The genes are TRBV7-9 and TRBJ2-1; D unclear. Per germline, CDR1 SEHNR and CDR2 FQNEAQ (reference sequence). Trimming removed 4 bases at V and 14 bases at J, with 12 bases between. CDR3 length: 11 residues. Written as DNA, the CDR3 is TGTGCCAGCAGCTATGACCCTGGCGAGTTCTTC. Protein: CASSYDPGEFF.

The chain uses TRBV20-1 and TRBJ1-4, with D uncertain. V lost 3 bases and J lost 1, with 15 bases in between. Germline CDR1 and CDR2: DFQATT and SNEGSKA (reference sequence). The CDR3 length is 16 residues. CDR3 amino acids: CSAREGRVGTNEKLFF. Here the CDR3 DNA reads TGCAGTGCTAGGGAAGGGCGCGTGGGAACTAATGAAAAACTGTTTTTT.

This sequence joins TRBV28 and TRBJ2-7, with D perhaps being TRBD1 or TRBD2 (6 bases each). Germline loops: CDR1 MDHEN, CDR2 SYDVKM. This CDR3 is 16 amino acids long. Trimming removed 6 bases from V and 1 base from J, with 19 bases in between. The CDR3 region is CASSPPPGGWSYEQYF. The CDR3 nucleotides are TGTGCCAGCAGCCCTCCCCCCGGGGGCTGGTCCTACGAGCAGTACTTC.

The chain has TRBV20-1 and TRBJ1-2; D not resolved. Trimming took 0 bases from V and 2 from J, leaving 10 bases between them. The CDR3 is 14 residues long. In germline, CDR1 is DFQATT, CDR2 SNEGSKA (reference sequence). The CDR3 spells CSAREGLGNYGYTF. CDR3 bases: TGCAGTGCTAGAGAAGGGTTAGGAAACTATGGCTACACCTTC.

This clonotype was found a few times. This chain uses TRBV10-3 with TRBJ2-7, with 7 bases that match TRBD2. CDR1 and CDR2 from the germline V gene are ENHRY and SYGVKD. V was clipped by 9 bases and J by 3 bases; unmatched bases: 5. The CDR3 loop spans 12 amino acids. CDR3 sequence reads: CAISWEGYEQYF. DNA of the CDR3: TGTGCCATTTCTTGGGAGGGCTACGAGCAGTACTTC.

This clonotype was picked up many times. The chain joins TRBV20-1 to TRBJ2-7; TRBD1 agrees at 7 bases. The CDR3 length is 13 residues. Trimming cost V 6 bases and J 7 bases; bases outside gene matches: 12. Germline V CDR1 and CDR2: DFQATT, SNEGSKA (reference sequence). CDR3 DNA: TGCAGTGCCAGTAGGCAGGGGGTGGGGGAGCAGTACTTC. This encodes CSASRQGVGEQYF.

In this sample, this clonotype turned up a few times. The V and J genes are TRBV7-9 and TRBJ2-5, with 9 positions matching TRBD2. Near its end, the DNA agrees better with TRBJ2-1, so the J call may be wrong. The CDR3 covers 13 residues. The germline gives CDR1 SEHNR, CDR2 FQNEAQ (reference sequence). In DNA, the CDR3 is TGTGCCGTTAGCGGGGGACCCTACAATGAGCAGTTCTTC. Protein: CAVSGGPYNEQFF.

This clonotype was found a few times. The chain employs TRBV7-2 and TRBJ1-5, with D hard to call. CDR1 and CDR2 from the germline V gene are SGHTA and FQGNSA. The CDR3 consists of 14 residues. Trimming took off 3 bases at V and 2 bases at J, with 8 bases between the two ends. For the CDR3, the DNA is TGTGCCAGCAGCTTCCCGGGAGGCAATCAGCCCCAGCATTTT. Translated, it gives CASSFPGGNQPQHF.

This clonotype has only a few counts. The chain is built from TRBV5-6 and TRBJ2-1; D gene uncertain. The DNA end is a closer match to TRBJ2-7, so the J assignment may be wrong. This CDR3 region has 15 residues. Germline CDR1 is SGHDT and CDR2 is YYEEEE. CDR3 residues: CASSLHSPGSYEQYF. Written as DNA, the CDR3 is TGTGCCAGCAGCTTGCATTCGCCAGGATCCTACGAGCAGTACTTC.

The V gene is TRBV7-2, the J gene TRBJ2-7, with D perhaps TRBD2 (5 bases). The CDR3 spans 14 residues. CDR1 and CDR2 from the germline V gene are SGHTA and FQGNSA. The V end was cut by 6 bases, the J end by 1 base, with 13 bases between. CDR3 bases: TGTGCCAGCAGTTTTGGTCTAGCATCCTACGAGCAGTACTTC. The encoded protein is CASSFGLASYEQYF.